Described below is a single T cell receptor beta chain sequence and its context. Germline V gene sequence: CDR1 SGHAT, CDR2 FQDESV (reference sequence). With 5 bases clipped from V and 9 bases from J, the junction kept 5 bases outside the gene matches. The CDR3 length is 14 residues. In the original analysis: Amplification from reference gene primers served as the basis for estimated nucleated cell counts. The method was immunoSEQ multiplex PCR; TCRdb's version includes in-frame clones alone and lacks a portion of them. The D gene and trimming were derived from the DNA, and the V and J assignments and clone size from that table. The sample lists 210,000 or so clones, 70% to 85% occurring once. The data derive from a study of blood T cell repertoires in COVID-19. Overall study: In each case, the material was cDNA or gDNA derived from T cells, B-cell-depleted T cells, or PBMCs.

Recruitment covered 20 to 25 US areas and drew participants whose ages spanned roughly 18 to 95 years. Participants reported their clinical history, and cohort assignment relied on those reports. The chain recombines TRBV11-1 with TRBJ1-6, with 9 bases aligning to TRBD1. Input material: PBMCs or T cells enriched from blood (not recorded which). The receptor was isolated from a man in his 60s who had recovered from COVID-19. DNA of the CDR3: TGTGCCAGCAGCCCGGACAGGGGCGGTTCACCCCTCCACTTT. This gives the protein CASSPDRGGSPLHF.